This record concerns one T cell receptor (beta chain) sequence. Its antigen is not identified. For the second PCR, which ran for 7 to 11 cycles, a sample-barcoded 5' primer and a J-beta primer mix were used. Using its own MiXCR run on the 5' RACE reads, TCRdb lists one record per CDR3 protein. The table records over 950,000 distinct CDR3 sequences, more than 30% of them present only once. The data stem from a study of blood T cells in healthy people across ages. Whole-study context: Template switching captured about one barcoded beta molecule per two T cells.

Findings and caveats of the study: Per million T cells, the diversity of TCR beta decreased roughly linearly as age advanced. Naive CD4+ cell counts and diversity both ran higher in long-lived than in aged donors.

This CDR3 has 16 residues. The germline V gene encodes CDR1 SEHNR and CDR2 FQNEAQ (reference sequence). Trimming stripped 5 bases from V and 0 bases from J, with 15 bases between. The study isolated at least 6.5 million PBMCs from each sample. The chain has TRBV7-9 and TRBJ2-3; D possibly matches TRBD1 or TRBD2 (6 bases each). The sample comprised blood. The origin of this receptor is a man younger than 35 in good health. CDR3: CASSARQGTSTDTQYF. DNA for the CDR3: TGTGCCAGCAGCGCCCGCCAGGGGACTAGCACAGATACGCAGTATTTT.